This T cell receptor (beta chain) was recovered during a study of identical twins. Germline assignment: CDR1 LNHNV and CDR2 YYDKDF (reference sequence). The J segment lost 2 bases and the V segment lost 1 base, leaving 8 bases of the junction unmatched. The CDR3 is made up of 17 amino acids. With respect to this clonotype: Its antigen is undetermined.

Unique molecular identifiers were present on the cDNA, which also gained a universal primer site by template switching. TCRdb re-analysed the 5' RACE reads in MiXCR, keeping a single row per CDR3 protein. The table records about 810,000 distinct CDR3 sequences, roughly an eighth of them present only once. Whole-study results and caveats: Models underestimated TCR alpha sharing (out-of-frame) in monozygotic twins. Its conclusions, products of cross-sectional statistical analysis, did not come from following the same donors. Twins showed weaker excess sharing in their beta out-of-frame sequences.

The sample was also linked to a second study, of yellow fever vaccine responses in identical twins.

The clonotype originates from a woman aged 18-30 years in good health. What was sequenced was PBMCs. The chain carries TRBV15 and TRBJ2-3; TRBD1 agrees at 8 bases. Here the CDR3 reads CATSRARQGSNTDTQYF. CDR3 sequence (DNA): TGTGCCACCAGCAGAGCCAGACAGGGGTCAAACACAGATACGCAGTATTTT.